The 18 T cell receptor beta chains presented below share a single source sample, sequenced in a study of T cells after yellow fever vaccination. TCRdb analysed the 5' RACE reads with MiXCR anew, one entry per CDR3 protein. The sample includes 300,000 to 450,000 distinct CDR3 sequences, about 8.3% of them seen just once. The specimen comprised PBMCs, sampled roughly 45 days after the first yellow fever vaccination. These receptors all stem from a man aged 18 to 29 who received the YFV17D yellow fever vaccine.

Only a few counts were recorded for this clonotype. The rearrangement uses TRBV7-2 and TRBJ2-1; D might be TRBD2 (6 bases). The CDR3 has 14 residues. Germline V CDR1 and CDR2: SGHTA, FQGNSA. V was cut by 5 bases and J by 7 bases, with 15 bases left in between. CDR3 protein: CASSVGLTVNEQFF. The CDR3 DNA reads as TGTGCCAGCAGCGTGGGACTCACAGTTAATGAGCAGTTCTTC.

The chain carries TRBV3-1 and TRBJ2-5; TRBD1 is a possible D gene (6 bases). CDR3 length equals 14 residues. The V gene's germline CDR1 is LGHDT and CDR2 YNNKEL (reference sequence). V was shortened by 4 bases and J by 3 bases, with 12 bases between the two germline ends. As DNA, the CDR3 is TGTGCCAGCAGCCTCGAACCAGGGGAAGAGACCCAGTACTTC. Its translation is CASSLEPGEETQYF.

The chain links TRBV11-2 to TRBJ1-6, with D possibly being TRBD1 (5 bases). Trimming took 5 bases from V and 6 from J, leaving 20 bases between them. The CDR3 totals 17 residues. Germline loops: CDR1 SGHAT, CDR2 FQNNGV. This CDR3 reads CASSRTAGSGSNSPLHF. CDR3 DNA sequence: TGTGCCAGCAGCCGAACTGCAGGATCAGGGTCTAATTCACCCCTCCACTTT. Drawing the rest from reference TRBV11-2 and TRBJ1-6, the complete variable domain is EAGVAQSPRYKIIEKRQSVAFWCNPISGHATLYWYQQILGQGPKLLIQFQNNGVVDDSQLPKDRFSAERLKGVDSTLKIQPAKLEDSAVYLCASSRTAGSGSNSPLHFGNGTRLTVT.

The table lists this clonotype with many counts. The chain combines TRBV5-1 with TRBJ2-7; 7 positions match TRBD1. The CDR3 extends over 15 amino acids. Germline CDR1 is SGHRS and CDR2 is YFSETQ. After removal of 1 base from V and 3 bases from J, the junction contained 7 bases not matched to a gene. The CDR3 nucleotides read TGCGCCAGCAGCTTGAAGCCAGGGGGTCTCTACGAGCAGTACGTC. It translates to CASSLKPGGLYEQYV.

The CDR3 DNA reads as TGCGCCAGCAGCTTGCTGAGATCTAGCACAGATACGCAGTATTTT. Its protein is CASSLLRSSTDTQYF. The chain couples TRBV5-1 to TRBJ2-3; no reliable D call. There are 15 residues in the CDR3. Trimming pared 1 base from V and 0 bases from J, leaving 9 bases between. Germline lookup yields CDR1 SGHRS and CDR2 YFSETQ.

A few counts support this clonotype. This chain uses TRBV6-5 with TRBJ1-6, with D unresolved. V shed 5 bases and J shed 4 bases, with 3 bases lying between them. Germline-derived CDR1 and CDR2 are MNHEY and SVGAGI. This CDR3 has 12 residues. The CDR3 DNA sequence: TGTGCCAGCAGTGCTTATAATTCACCCCTCCACTTT. As protein: CASSAYNSPLHF.

This clonotype was seen a handful of times. The chain joins TRBV20-1 to TRBJ2-3; D is perhaps TRBD1 (5 bases). The CDR3 covers 15 residues. In germline, CDR1 is DFQATT, CDR2 SNEGSKA (reference sequence). V was cut by 4 bases and J by 3 bases, with 17 bases left in between. The CDR3 sequence is CSAKLSRVGTDTQYF. The CDR3 nucleotides read TGCAGTGCTAAGCTCTCCAGGGTTGGGACAGATACGCAGTATTTT.

This sequence joins TRBV7-2 and TRBJ1-3; D unclear. Germline lookup yields CDR1 SGHTA and CDR2 FQGNSA. The CDR3 is 15 residues long. The V end lost 3 bases, the J end lost 5 bases, and 14 bases lay between the germline ends. CDR3 DNA sequence: TGTGCCAGCAGCTTTGGTCGTATTACCCGAAACACCATATATTTT. Residues: CASSFGRITRNTIYF.

This clonotype was counted between two and nine times. The chain uses TRBV12-3 or TRBV12-4 and TRBJ2-2; D ambiguous. CDR3 length: 14 amino acids. V lost 8 bases and J lost 3, with 13 bases in between. CDR3 sequence reads: CASPADSYTGELFF. DNA of the CDR3: TGTGCCAGCCCAGCTGATAGTTACACCGGGGAGCTGTTTTTT.

This clonotype was seen more than once but under ten times. The CDR3 protein is CSAQDPGLAGYEQYF. The CDR3 DNA reads TGCAGTGCTCAAGATCCAGGACTAGCAGGCTACGAGCAGTACTTC. V and J are TRBV20-1 and TRBJ2-7; TRBD2 matches at 8 bases. V shed 5 bases and J 3 bases; nucleotides not matched to a gene: 12. Per the germline V gene, CDR1 is DFQATT and CDR2 is SNEGSKA (reference sequence). The CDR3 extends over 15 amino acids.

The CDR3 here is CASSLRGGLADTQYF. In DNA, the CDR3 is TGTGCCAGCAGCTTACGGGGGGGCCTCGCAGATACGCAGTATTTT. This chain joins TRBV7-2 and TRBJ2-3, with 8 bases lining up with TRBD2. Germline values: CDR1 SGHTA, CDR2 FQGNSA. This CDR3 has 15 amino acids. The junction had 5 bases not matched to a gene; V was cut back by 2 bases and J by 4 bases.

This clonotype was found a few times. The V gene is TRBV7-6, the J gene TRBJ1-3; D unclear. Per the germline V gene, CDR1 is SGHVS and CDR2 is FNYEAQ. The V end lost 2 bases, the J end lost 3 bases, and 17 bases lay between the germline ends. The CDR3 extends over 17 amino acids. The CDR3 nucleotides read TGTGCCAGCAGCTTAACCCCAGATGCCGGGCTTGGAAACACCATATATTTT. This gives the protein CASSLTPDAGLGNTIYF.

This clonotype was seen repeatedly, ten times or more. The genes are TRBV5-6 and TRBJ2-7, with TRBD1 matching over 9 bases. The germline CDR1 and CDR2 sequences are SGHDT and YYEEEE. The CDR3 is 14 amino acids. J lost 3 bases, V lost 3 bases, and 4 bases had no gene match. In DNA form, the CDR3 reads TGTGCCAGCAGCTGGGGGACAGGGTTCTACGAGCAGTACTTC. The encoded protein is CASSWGTGFYEQYF.

The chain employs TRBV7-9 and TRBJ1-3; no clear D. Trimming left V 5 bases short and J 3 bases short, with 11 bases between. The CDR3 sequence is 14 residues long. Germline V lookup: CDR1 SEHNR, CDR2 FQNEAQ (reference sequence). CDR3 sequence (DNA): TGTGCCAGCAGCCGGAGCGGTCATGGAAACACCATATATTTT. Amino acid sequence: CASSRSGHGNTIYF.

The table lists this clonotype with a few counts. This sequence joins TRBV6-2 or TRBV6-3 and TRBJ2-7; tentatively, D is TRBD1 (5 bases). Per the germline V gene, CDR1 is MNHEY and CDR2 is SVGEGT. The CDR3 runs to 16 residues. The germline V and J ends were trimmed by 0 bases and 0 bases, with 12 bases remaining between them. The DNA of the CDR3 is TGTGCCAGCAGTTACTCGATGGGGCTAAGCTCCTACGAGCAGTACGTC. Translation gives CASSYSMGLSSYEQYV.

This clonotype was observed many times. The chain joins TRBV5-1 to TRBJ2-3; D might be TRBD1 (5 bases). The CDR3 length is 14 residues. V lost 4 bases to trimming and J lost 6 bases, with 15 bases between them. CDR1 and CDR2 (germline): SGHRS, YFSETQ. The CDR3: CASSPGRAEDTQYF. Written as DNA, the CDR3 is TGCGCCAGCAGCCCCGGCAGGGCGGAGGATACGCAGTATTTT.

V gene TRBV27 combines with J gene TRBJ1-1; no definite D call. Germline CDR1 MNHEY, CDR2 SMNVEV (reference sequence). This CDR3 is 15 amino acids long. V gave up 2 bases and J gave up 3 bases, with 13 bases separating them. The CDR3 region has the DNA TGTGCCAGCAGTTTAGTGGCGGAGCAGTACACTGAAGCTTTCTTT. Its translation is CASSLVAEQYTEAFF.

This clonotype was seen a handful of times. The rearrangement links TRBV10-3 to TRBJ2-7; TRBD2 is a possible D gene (6 bases). CDR3 length: 11 amino acids. V lost 6 bases and J 4 bases, leaving 7 bases between the germline ends. CDR1 and CDR2 (germline): ENHRY, SYGVKD. Here the CDR3 DNA reads TGTGCCATCAGCCGGGGGTACGAGCAGTACTTC. This codes for CAISRGYEQYF.